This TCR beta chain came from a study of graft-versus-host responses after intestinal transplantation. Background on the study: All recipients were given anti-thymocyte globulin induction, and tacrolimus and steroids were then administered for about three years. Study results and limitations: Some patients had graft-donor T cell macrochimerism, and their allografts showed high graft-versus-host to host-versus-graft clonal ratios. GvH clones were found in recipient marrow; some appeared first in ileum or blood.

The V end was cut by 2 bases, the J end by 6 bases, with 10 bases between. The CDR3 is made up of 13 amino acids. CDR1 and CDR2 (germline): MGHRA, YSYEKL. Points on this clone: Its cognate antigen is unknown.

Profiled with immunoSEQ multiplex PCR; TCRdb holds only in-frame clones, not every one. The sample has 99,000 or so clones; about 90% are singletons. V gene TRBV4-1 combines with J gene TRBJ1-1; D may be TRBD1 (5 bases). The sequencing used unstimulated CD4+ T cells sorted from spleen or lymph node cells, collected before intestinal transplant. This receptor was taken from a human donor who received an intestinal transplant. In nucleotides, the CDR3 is TGCGCCAGCAGCCAATCGTCAGGGCCTGAAGCTTTCTTT. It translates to CASSQSSGPEAFF.